The next 21 T cell receptor beta chains were all read from a single sample in a study of T cell responses to AZD1222 COVID-19 vaccine. Here immunoSEQ multiplex PCR was the method, and the copy in TCRdb shows in-frame clones only, minus some. Of about 140,000 clones in the sample, around 91% were seen once. Material: peripheral blood, obtained on day 0 of AZD1222 vaccination. The receptors were gathered from an adult in good health.

V and J are TRBV12-5 and TRBJ2-5; D gene ambiguous. There are 13 residues in the CDR3. Trimming left V 0 bases short and J 4 bases short, with 6 bases between. Germline CDR1 reads LGHNT; CDR2 reads FRNRAP. The CDR3 DNA reads TGTGCTAGTGGTTTGGTACTGCGAGAGACCCAGTACTTC. Translation gives CASGLVLRETQYF.

Only a few counts were recorded for this clone. This sequence joins TRBV7-8 and TRBJ1-2; no definite D call. CDR1 is SGHVS, CDR2 FQNEAQ, per germline. The CDR3 extends over 13 amino acids. V was trimmed by 1 base and J by 7 bases, leaving 10 bases between them. The CDR3 here is CASSLVGWGGYTF. The CDR3 DNA follows: TGTGCCAGCAGCTTAGTGGGCTGGGGTGGCTACACCTTC.

This chain connects TRBV14 to TRBJ2-2, with 9 bases that match TRBD2. Germline CDR1 reads SGHDN; CDR2 reads FVKESK. V was pared by 1 base and J by 7 bases, with 13 bases of the junction left unmatched. The CDR3 totals 18 residues. In DNA form, the CDR3 reads TGTGCCAGCAGCCAAGGGGCCAGCGGGGGGCGAGAGGTCGGGGAGCTGTTTTTT. Protein product: CASSQGASGGREVGELFF.

The CDR3 loop is CASSLVFYAQGRGPYEQYF. CDR3 nucleotide sequence: TGTGCCAGCAGCTTAGTATTCTACGCTCAGGGCAGGGGTCCCTACGAGCAGTACTTC. V is TRBV11-2 and J is TRBJ2-7, with D maybe TRBD1 (6 bases). The V end was cut by 1 base, the J end by 2 bases, with 24 bases between. CDR3 length: 19 residues. Looked up from germline, CDR1 is SGHAT and CDR2 is FQNNGV.

The gene calls are TRBV24-1 and TRBJ1-2; D remains unclear. CDR1 and CDR2 from the germline V gene are KGHDR and SFDVKD. This CDR3 has 12 residues. V lost 0 bases and J lost 8, with 6 bases in between. As DNA, the CDR3 is TGTGCCACCAGTGATTTGATGGGGGGCTACACCTTC. It specifies CATSDLMGGYTF.

This chain links TRBV6-4 with TRBJ1-2, with D uncertain. V gave up 0 bases and J gave up 7 bases, with 9 bases separating them. Looked up from germline, CDR1 is MRHNA and CDR2 is SNTAGT. This CDR3 is built from 13 residues. The DNA of the CDR3 is TGTGCCAGCAGTGACTCTTCCGGGCTTGGCTACACCTTC. Encoded protein: CASSDSSGLGYTF.

The chain carries TRBV5-1 and TRBJ1-2; 7 bases agree with TRBD1. Trimming took 4 bases from V and 0 from J; bases not matched to a gene: 6. CDR3 length: 15 residues. The germline gives CDR1 SGHRS, CDR2 YFSETQ. The CDR3 reads CASSPGQAANYGYTF. The CDR3 region has the DNA TGCGCCAGCAGCCCAGGACAGGCAGCTAACTATGGCTACACCTTC.

This chain connects TRBV20-1 to TRBJ1-1; the D is unclear. This CDR3 has 13 amino acids. Germline CDR1 reads DFQATT; CDR2 reads SNEGSKA (reference sequence). Trimming shortened V by 3 bases and J by 5 bases, and 13 bases separated the two germline ends. CDR3 in DNA: TGCAGTGCTAGTCTAACGAGGGTTACTGAAGCTTTCTTT. This codes for CSASLTRVTEAFF.

This clone was counted a single time. The rearrangement links TRBV28 to TRBJ1-2, with TRBD1 as a possible D gene (5 bases). Trimming shortened V by 4 bases and J by 5 bases, and 20 bases separated the two germline ends. The CDR3 runs 16 residues. Germline CDR1 is MDHEN and CDR2 is SYDVKM. The CDR3 reads CASSSPGEVNTYGYTF. CDR3 coding DNA: TGTGCCAGCAGTTCACCGGGGGAAGTGAATACTTATGGCTACACCTTC.

V is TRBV3-1 (or the pseudogene TRBV3-2) and J is TRBJ2-1; D is undetermined. Deletions cut 4 bases from V and 5 bases from J, with 12 bases between. The CDR3 is made up of 14 amino acids. Germline loops: CDR1 LGHDT, CDR2 YNNKEL (reference sequence). The CDR3 region has the DNA TGTGCCAGCAGCCCTAGGGAATTGGACAATGAGCAGTTCTTC. Its protein is CASSPRELDNEQFF.

V is TRBV18 and J is TRBJ2-7, with a possible D match to TRBD1 (6 bases). This CDR3 is 13 amino acids long. The V gene lost 4 bases and the J gene lost 3 bases, with 10 bases spanning the gap. Germline assignment: CDR1 KGHSH and CDR2 LQKENI. The CDR3 DNA reads TGTGCCAGCTCACTCTCGGACAGCTACGAGCAGTACTTC. It yields the protein CASSLSDSYEQYF.

This chain connects TRBV3-1 (or the pseudogene TRBV3-2) to TRBJ1-1; the D is unclear. CDR1 is LGHDT, CDR2 YNNKEL, per germline (reference sequence). The CDR3 length is 16 residues. Trimming removed 4 bases from V and 0 bases from J, with 15 bases in between. The CDR3 nucleotides read TGTGCCAGCAGCCCTGACGGGGTGGGAATGAACACTGAAGCTTTCTTT. Its translation: CASSPDGVGMNTEAFF.

DNA of the CDR3: TGTGCCAGCACCTACGAGCGGGAAGCTTTCTTT. This translates into CASTYEREAFF. The rearrangement uses TRBV6-5 and TRBJ1-1; D is uncertain. With 7 bases removed from V and 8 bases from J, the gap between germline ends came to 11 bases. The CDR3 totals 11 residues. Germline lookup yields CDR1 MNHEY and CDR2 SVGAGI.

The V and J genes are TRBV11-2 and TRBJ1-1, with D unresolved. V lost 3 bases and J 8 bases, leaving 19 bases between the germline ends. The CDR3 consists of 15 residues. Germline values: CDR1 SGHAT, CDR2 FQNNGV. The CDR3 nucleotides are TGTGCCAGCAGCTTCAGCCTCGGGCGGAAATTCGAAGCTTTCTTT. It specifies CASSFSLGRKFEAFF. The entire variable domain, with the rest obtained from reference TRBV11-2 and TRBJ1-1, is as follows: EAGVAQSPRYKIIEKRQSVAFWCNPISGHATLYWYQQILGQGPKLLIQFQNNGVVDDSQLPKDRFSAERLKGVDSTLKIQPAKLEDSAVYLCASSFSLGRKFEAFFGQGTRLTVV.

This rearrangement joins TRBV10-3 to TRBJ1-2; 9 bases match TRBD1. V shed 3 bases and J 5 bases; nucleotides not matched to a gene: 4. Germline CDR1 is ENHRY and CDR2 is SYGVKD. The CDR3 extends over 14 amino acids. CDR3 nucleotides: TGTGCCATCAGTGATGGGACAGGGAGGTATGGCTACACCTTC. Protein sequence: CAISDGTGRYGYTF.

This chain links TRBV5-1 with TRBJ1-2; no firm D call. The CDR3 runs to 15 residues. Germline assignment: CDR1 SGHRS and CDR2 YFSETQ. V lost 0 bases, J lost 7 bases, and 16 bases lay in between. CDR3 amino acids: CASSLDFSASLGYTF. The CDR3 DNA reads TGCGCCAGCAGCTTGGATTTTTCTGCATCCCTTGGCTACACCTTC.

This clone was seen a handful of times. The chain employs TRBV6-5 and TRBJ1-5, with D hard to call. This CDR3 comprises 15 residues. Trimming stripped 7 bases from V and 2 bases from J, with 15 bases between. Germline V lookup: CDR1 MNHEY, CDR2 SVGAGI. CDR3 coding DNA: TGTGCCAGCATCGGAGGGCGGTCCCGCAATCAGCCCCAGCATTTT. Translated: CASIGGRSRNQPQHF.

This chain joins TRBV12-3 or TRBV12-4 and TRBJ1-6; no reliable D call. V was cut by 4 bases and J by 9 bases, with 4 bases left in between. This CDR3 has 11 residues. The CDR3 DNA reads as TGTGCCAGCAGTTCGGGTTCACCCCTCCACTTT. Amino acid sequence: CASSSGSPLHF.

The chain carries TRBV3-1 (or the pseudogene TRBV3-2) and TRBJ1-2; possibly TRBD1 for D (6 bases). Germline V gene data show CDR1 as LGHDT and CDR2 as YNNKEL (reference sequence). This CDR3 contains 14 residues. V was cut by 5 bases and J by 8 bases, with 18 bases left in between. The CDR3 reads CASSDIGGGRGYTF. The CDR3 nucleotides are TGTGCCAGCAGCGACATAGGCGGGGGGCGCGGCTACACCTTC.

V is TRBV28 and J is TRBJ1-2; weak D call: TRBD1 (5 bases). The CDR3 covers 13 residues. CDR1 MDHEN and CDR2 SYDVKM come from the germline V gene. The V end was cut by 8 bases, the J end by 2 bases, with 12 bases between. DNA of the CDR3: TGTGCCAGCGTTCCGACAGCCAACTATGGCTACACCTTC. It yields the protein CASVPTANYGYTF.

This chain links TRBV5-1 with TRBJ1-1, with D possibly TRBD1 on 5 matching bases. The germline V and J ends were trimmed by 0 bases and 3 bases, with 9 bases remaining between them. Germline CDR1 and CDR2: SGHRS and YFSETQ. CDR3 length: 14 amino acids. CDR3 residues: CASSLAVGDTEAFF. CDR3 sequence (DNA): TGCGCCAGCAGCTTGGCGGTGGGGGACACTGAAGCTTTCTTT.